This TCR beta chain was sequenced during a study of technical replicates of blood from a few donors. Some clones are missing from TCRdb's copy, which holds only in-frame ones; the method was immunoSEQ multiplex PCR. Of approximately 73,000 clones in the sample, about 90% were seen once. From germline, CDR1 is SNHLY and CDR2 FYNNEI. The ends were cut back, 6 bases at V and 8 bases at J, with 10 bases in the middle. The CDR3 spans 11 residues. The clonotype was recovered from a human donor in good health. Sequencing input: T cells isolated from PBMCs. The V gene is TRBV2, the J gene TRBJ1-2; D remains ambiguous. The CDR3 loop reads CASSRLMGYTF. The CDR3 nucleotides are TGTGCCAGCAGCAGACTTATGGGCTACACCTTC.